The 5 T cell receptor beta chains listed next were all sequenced from one sample in a study of post-analysis software for immune sequencing data. Study outcomes and limitations: Roughly 5 TRBV segments (TRBV5-6, TRBV5-1 and TRBV20-1 among them) occurred more frequently in patients than in controls.

Prepared TCR beta cDNA libraries contained unique molecular identifiers. MiXCR was run by TCRdb on the PCR reads, yielding one entry per CDR3 protein. This table has roughly 670,000 distinct CDR3 sequences, 55% to 70% appearing once. Their cognate antigens are unknown. Sequencing was done on a sample of blood. These receptors were collected from a girl aged 2-10 years with multiple sclerosis.

This chain joins TRBV9 and TRBJ2-3, with 11 bases matching TRBD2. This CDR3 is 15 amino acids long. The junction had 5 bases not matched to a gene; V was cut back by 4 bases and J by 4 bases. The germline CDR1 and CDR2 sequences are SGDLS and YYNGEE. CDR3 region: CASSPLTSGADTQYF. For the CDR3, the DNA is TGTGCCAGCAGCCCGCTGACTAGCGGGGCAGATACGCAGTATTTT.

This clonotype turned up a few times. This chain links TRBV6-1 with TRBJ2-2; 9 bases fit TRBD1. The length of the CDR3 is 17 residues. Trimming cost V 1 base and J 9 bases; bases outside gene matches: 12. Germline V gives CDR1 MNHNS, CDR2 SASEGT. CDR3 region: CASSEDSRDRVRRELFF. The CDR3 DNA is TGTGCCAGCAGTGAAGATTCCCGGGACAGGGTACGGCGGGAGCTGTTTTTT.

This clonotype was detected a few times. The genes are TRBV5-1 and TRBJ2-1; 9 positions agree with TRBD2. Trimming at V came to 5 bases and at J to 7 bases, leaving 7 bases not matched to a gene. CDR3 length: 14 residues. Per germline, CDR1 SGHRS and CDR2 YFSETQ. This CDR3 reads CASSSGTSRNEQFF. CDR3 in DNA: TGCGCCAGCAGTTCAGGGACTAGCAGAAATGAGCAGTTCTTC.

The chain is built from TRBV5-5 and TRBJ2-7; perhaps TRBD1 as D (7 bases). V was shortened by 1 base and J by 4 bases, with 15 bases between the two germline ends. The CDR3 has 15 residues. The germline V gene has CDR1 SGHKS and CDR2 YYEKEE (reference sequence). CDR3 loop: CASSLLASGGYEQYF. In nucleotides, the CDR3 is TGTGCCAGCAGCTTGCTAGCTTCAGGGGGGTACGAGCAGTACTTC.

The chain combines TRBV5-1 with TRBJ1-2; the match to TRBD1 covers 8 bases. Germline CDR1 SGHRS, CDR2 YFSETQ. The junction had 8 bases not matched to a gene; V was cut back by 4 bases and J by 6 bases. CDR3 length: 14 amino acids. CDR3 residues: CASSQDRVGNGYTF. Written as DNA, the CDR3 is TGCGCCAGCAGCCAGGACAGGGTCGGGAATGGCTACACCTTC.